This TCR beta chain emerged from a study of CD8 T cells in Susac syndrome (dated by TCRdb to between 2019 and 2020). General notes on the study: Repertoire sequencing was used to test whether CD8+ T cell activation and differentiation in Susac syndrome was antigen driven. Clonality of the CD8+ T cell repertoire was compared between eleven to twelve healthy donors, approximately 14 Susac syndrome patients and under 19 multiple sclerosis patients.

Worth noting for this clonotype: Its recognized antigen is unknown. No much larger clonotype is one base removed from it; base qualities were not supplied.

Peripheral blood CD8+ and CD4+ T cells from healthy donors, Susac syndrome patients and multiple sclerosis patients were profiled by high-throughput TCR beta sequencing. Treatment-naive patients with stable or active relapsing-remitting disease fulfilling revised McDonald criteria were used as multiple sclerosis controls. Bulk CD8+ and CD4+ T cells were purified magnetically by negative isolation, whereas CD8+ TEMRA cells were enriched by FACS. Blood was drawn into EDTA tubes, processed within 24 hours, and PBMCs were isolated by density gradient centrifugation. PBMCs destined for TCR sequencing were cryopreserved in liquid nitrogen and later thawed in a 37 °C water bath. The sorted or isolated CD4+, CD8+ and CD8+ TEMRA cells reached a purity of at least 90%. RNA was extracted using the RNeasy kit, and roughly 0.45 to 1 microgram was reverse transcribed with random hexamers. The immunoSEQ multiplex PCR assay, covering 54 Vbeta and 13 Jbeta segments, was used to amplify TCR beta CDR3 regions. Bias from PCR amplification was corrected by using a synthetic template baseline for primer optimization and for computational correction. The study's own analysis went as follows. Reads were annotated to V, D and J genes per IMGT and analyzed with immunoSEQ Analyzer, keeping only productive sequences. Clonality was computed as one minus Shannon entropy normalized by log2 of the number of productive unique sequences. For each patient and control, public and private clones were evaluated among the 100 most prevalent clones. Clones were defined as Susac-specific if absent from the healthy and MS cohorts, from 900 to 1,300 published viral clones and from other ImmuneACCESS disease sequences. TCRdb reworked the public reads: Q25 trimming with fastp, MiXCR clone assembly, productive beta chains retained. CDR3 protein sequences are deduplicated, and each keeps its most common genes and DNA. TCRdb's processing, not the authors', yielded these V and J calls. The sample table holds roughly 300,000 distinct CDR3 sequences, of which 70% to 90% were seen once. The ten biggest clones cover 0.11% of the sample.

Study-wide findings and limitations: The TCR sequencing and HLA analysis was acknowledged to have included a relatively small number of individuals.

Including cysteine and phenylalanine, the CDR3 has 14 amino acids. The entry retains the CDR3 DNA only, 42 bases that are in frame from base 1. V and J lose 3 bases and 4 bases, and a span of 10 bases separates them. The germline V gene (reference sequence) gives CDR1 as LNHDA and CDR2 as SQIVND. The sample taken for sequencing was CD8+ T cells from PBMCs. The TCR originated in a human donor with multiple sclerosis. The chain couples TRBV19 to TRBJ1-5, with a tentative D gene TRBD1 over 5 matching bases. At the DNA level, the sequence is TGTGCCAGTAGTATCCAGGGCCCGAATCAGCCCCAGCATTTT. This encodes CASSIQGPNQPQHF.